This TCR beta chain was recovered during a study of T-cell reconstitution after alpha-beta-depleted transplantation in children. Unique molecular identifiers were used in preparing the TCRbeta library. From the PCR reads, TCRdb called clonotypes with MiXCR, one entry per CDR3 protein. The sample contains some 300,000 distinct CDR3 sequences, around 7.1% of which appear only once. Overall study findings and caveats: Diversity and T-cell counts at one year after transplant derived mostly from new T cells.

With respect to this clonotype: Its specificity is unknown.

V gave up 0 bases and J gave up 8 bases, with 19 bases separating them. The germline V gene has CDR1 LNHNV and CDR2 YYDKDF (reference sequence). This CDR3 is 16 amino acids long. The clonotype was recovered from a female patient aged 2-10 years who had a stem cell transplant for Fanconi anemia, so the T cells may come from the graft donor. The V gene is TRBV15, the J gene TRBJ1-2, with TRBD1 as a possible D gene (6 bases). The source material was peripheral blood, sampled 360 days after TCRalphabeta/CD19-depleted stem cell transplant. The CDR3 here is CATSREEGRGIGGYTF. In DNA form, the CDR3 reads TGTGCCACCAGCAGAGAGGAGGGCAGGGGAATTGGAGGCTACACCTTC.